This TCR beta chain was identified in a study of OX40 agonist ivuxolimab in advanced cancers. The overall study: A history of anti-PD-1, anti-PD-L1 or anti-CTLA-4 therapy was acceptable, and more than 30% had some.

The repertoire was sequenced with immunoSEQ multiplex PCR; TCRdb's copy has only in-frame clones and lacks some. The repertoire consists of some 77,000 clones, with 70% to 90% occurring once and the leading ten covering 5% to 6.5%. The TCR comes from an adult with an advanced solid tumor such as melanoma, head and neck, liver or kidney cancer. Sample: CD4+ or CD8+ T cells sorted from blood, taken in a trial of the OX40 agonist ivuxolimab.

CDR3 DNA: TGTGCCAGCAGCCCCGCAGGGCTCACTGAAGCTTTCTTT. Translation gives CASSPAGLTEAFF. The chain carries TRBV11-2 and TRBJ1-1; possible D gene TRBD1, 5 bases. The CDR3 is 13 amino acids. The germline V gene has CDR1 SGHAT and CDR2 FQNNGV. V gave up 5 bases and J gave up 4 bases, with 11 bases separating them.